Listed below are T cell receptor beta chains from one sample, sequenced in a study of T cell responses to AZD1222 COVID-19 vaccine. Method: immunoSEQ multiplex PCR; TCRdb's copy keeps in-frame clones and lacks some. The sample shows 65,000 to 70,000 clones, 80% of them seen only once. Material: peripheral blood, obtained on day 0 of AZD1222 vaccination. The receptor set was obtained from an adult in good health. Each CDR3 is given with its conserved first and last residue. A D gene is named only where the DNA matches it firmly. Clone sizes are given selectively: once, few, many, or a class where the clone is expanded.

v_call	clone_size	cdr3_length	d_call	j_call	cdr3_nt	cdr3_aa
TRBV3-1/TRBV3-2	few	15	NA	TRBJ2-1	TGTGCCAGCAGCCAACAGGGGGGGGCCAAGGATGAGCAGTTCTTC	CASSQQGGAKDEQFF
TRBV5-4	NA	13	NA	TRBJ2-2	TGTGCCAGCAGCTCCAGGGAATCCGGGGAGCTGTTTTTT	CASSSRESGELFF
TRBV6-2/TRBV6-3	once	13	NA	TRBJ1-1	TGTGCCAGCAGTTACTCGACGAGGACTGAAGCTTTCTTT	CASSYSTRTEAFF
TRBV6-6	NA	14	NA	TRBJ1-3	TGTGCCACCCTTAGGACAATTAGCGACAACACCATATATTTT	CATLRTISDNTIYF
TRBV11-2	NA	14	TRBD2	TRBJ2-7	TGTGCCAGCAGCTTAGTTGGGACTAGGAAAGGGCAGTACTTC	CASSLVGTRKGQYF
TRBV19	once	17	NA	TRBJ2-2	TGTGCCAGTAGTATTGACAGGGAAGGAGGGTACACCGGGGAGCTGTTTTTT	CASSIDREGGYTGELFF
TRBV30	NA	15	TRBD2	TRBJ2-3	TGTGCCTGGATGGGAACTAGCGGCAGGGGAGATACGCAGTATTTT	CAWMGTSGRGDTQYF
TRBV21-1	NA	17	NA	TRBJ1-5	TGTGCCAGCAGCAAAAAATCCAGGACGCGATGCAATCAGCCCCAGCATTTT	CASSKKSRTRCNQPQHF
TRBV5-6	NA	15	TRBD1	TRBJ1-1	TGTGCCAGCAGCCCTCTCCAGGGGGCCTGGACTGAAGCTTTCTTT	CASSPLQGAWTEAFF
TRBV2	NA	23	NA	TRBJ2-3	TGTGCCAGCAGGGAGATGAGGCAGCTGAAGGTTCGATCTCCCTTATCTAGCACAGATACGCAGTATTTT	CASREMRQLKVRSPLSSTDTQYF
TRBV10-2	NA	15	TRBD2	TRBJ2-5	TGCGCCAGCAGTCCGACTAGCGGGGTTAGAGAGACCCAGTACTTC	CASSPTSGVRETQYF
TRBV12-3/TRBV12-4	NA	12	NA	TRBJ2-5	TGTGCCAGCAGTTTATTTCAAGAGACCCAGTACTTC	CASSLFQETQYF
TRBV6-5	once	15	NA	TRBJ1-2	TGTGCCAGCACCAGGAGACCATCTACTAACTATGGCTACACCTTC	CASTRRPSTNYGYTF
TRBV11-2	NA	12	NA	TRBJ2-1	TGTGCCAGCAGCTTAGGGGGGCCTGAGCAGTTCTTC	CASSLGGPEQFF
TRBV3-1/TRBV3-2	NA	13	TRBD1	TRBJ1-1	TGTGCCAGCAGCCAAGTGACAGGGGGGGAAGCTTTCTTT	CASSQVTGGEAFF
TRBV5-5	few	15	NA	TRBJ1-1	TGTGCCAGCAGCTTGTCGGGCAGGGCCCAGAGTGGAGCTTTCTTT	CASSLSGRAQSGAFF
TRBV7-9	NA	13	NA	TRBJ1-1	TGTGCCAGCAGCTTATTGTCCACCGCCGAAGCTTTCTTT	CASSLLSTAEAFF
TRBV12-3/TRBV12-4	NA	12	TRBD2	TRBJ2-1	TGTGCCAGCAGTCTGGGGGGGAATGAGCAGTTCTTC	CASSLGGNEQFF
TRBV11-2	NA	17	NA	TRBJ1-3	TGTGCCAGCAGCTTAGAAGGGACCCCCCTCTCTGGAAACACCATATATTTT	CASSLEGTPLSGNTIYF
TRBV9	NA	13	TRBD1	TRBJ1-1	TGTGCCAGCAGCGTCTGGGACAGGGGGGCAGCTTTCTTT	CASSVWDRGAAFF
TRBV19	once	15	TRBD1	TRBJ1-5	TGTGCCAGTAGCGGACAGGGCGGCAGCAATCAGCCCCAGCATTTT	CASSGQGGSNQPQHF
TRBV5-4	NA	13	NA	TRBJ2-7	TGTGCCAGCAGCTCTTCCACAGGGTACGAGCAGTACTTC	CASSSSTGYEQYF
TRBV5-5	NA	14	TRBD1	TRBJ1-2	TGTGCCAGCAGCGATCAGACACAGGGGTTGGGCTACACCTTC	CASSDQTQGLGYTF